A single sample gave rise to the 10 T cell receptor beta chains below, sequenced in a study of blood T cell repertoires in COVID-19. Sequenced by immunoSEQ multiplex PCR; TCRdb stores in-frame clones only, minus some. The top ten clones hold approximately 21% of a sample with under 80,000 clones, around 77% of them seen once. Specimen: peripheral blood. The receptors derive from a man older than 75 with active or convalescent COVID-19.

J is TRBJ2-7 and V is TRBV18; 12 positions agree with TRBD2. The germline gives CDR1 KGHSH, CDR2 LQKENI. There are 18 residues in the CDR3. Trimming removed 0 bases from V and 9 bases from J; junction bases left unmatched: 15. CDR3 DNA sequence: TGTGCCAGCTCACCACCGCTCGCTAGCGGGAGGGATTATATCTGGCAGTACTTC. Its protein product is CASSPPLASGRDYIWQYF.

The chain is built from TRBV3-1 (or the pseudogene TRBV3-2) and TRBJ2-2, with 7 bases aligning to TRBD2. The CDR3 loop spans 17 amino acids. Per germline, CDR1 LGHDT and CDR2 YNNKEL (reference sequence). Losses at the gene ends were 0 bases for V and 6 bases for J; bases not matched to a gene: 10. The DNA for the CDR3 is TGTGCCAGCAGCCAAGATGTCTGGACTAGGTATCCCGGGGAGCTGTTTTTT. As protein: CASSQDVWTRYPGELFF.

V gene TRBV5-1 combines with J gene TRBJ1-2; TRBD1 agrees at 10 bases. The germline gives CDR1 SGHRS, CDR2 YFSETQ. The CDR3 covers 14 residues. The ends lost 4 bases at V and 7 bases at J; junction bases unmatched: 7. The CDR3 protein is CASSPPGQGFGYTF. The CDR3, as DNA: TGCGCCAGCAGCCCTCCGGGACAGGGGTTTGGCTACACCTTC.

The V call is TRBV11-3, the J call TRBJ2-7; 7 nucleotides line up with TRBD2. The CDR3 consists of 14 residues. Trimming took 0 bases from V and 7 from J; bases not matched to a gene: 6. From germline, CDR1 is SGHNT and CDR2 YENEEA. CDR3 sequence (DNA): TGTGCCAGCAGCTTAGAGGCGGGAGCAAGTGAGCAGTACTTC. Translating it yields CASSLEAGASEQYF.

The chain couples TRBV25-1 to TRBJ2-7; 7 nucleotides align to TRBD1. The CDR3 length is 15 residues. Germline V gives CDR1 MGHDK, CDR2 SYGVNS. The V gene end was trimmed by 8 bases and the J gene end by 5 bases; junction bases not matched to a gene: 15. CDR3 nucleotide sequence: TGTGCCAGCGAGTTGGTATGGACAGGTACAAACGAGCAGTACTTC. It specifies CASELVWTGTNEQYF.

The chain has TRBV10-3 and TRBJ2-3; 14 bases fit TRBD2. In germline, CDR1 is ENHRY, CDR2 SYGVKD. This CDR3 contains 14 residues. Germline trimming cut 6 bases from V and 4 bases from J; bases unmatched to any gene: 0. CDR3 region: CAIRTSGRADTQYF. The CDR3 nucleotides are TGTGCCATCAGGACTAGCGGGAGGGCAGATACGCAGTATTTT.

This sequence joins TRBV7-8 and TRBJ2-6, with D uncertain. Germline V gives CDR1 SGHVS, CDR2 FQNEAQ. Trimming pared 1 base from V and 0 bases from J, leaving 4 bases between. The CDR3 is made up of 15 amino acids. The CDR3 here is CASSLVSSGANVLTF. The CDR3 region has the DNA TGTGCCAGCAGCTTAGTGAGCTCTGGGGCCAACGTCCTGACTTTC.

The V gene is TRBV20-1, the J gene TRBJ2-5; maybe TRBD2 (6 bases). Between the trimmed V and J ends, which lost 7 bases and 5 bases, there was a span of 11 bases. The CDR3 sequence is 11 residues long. The germline gives CDR1 DFQATT, CDR2 SNEGSKA (reference sequence). The CDR3 sequence: CSVKLAETQYF. CDR3 DNA: TGCAGTGTAAAGCTAGCGGAGACCCAGTACTTC.

The V and J genes are TRBV4-3 and TRBJ2-2; 10 bases agree with TRBD2. CDR1 and CDR2 (germline): LGHNA, YSLEER. The CDR3 covers 17 residues. After removal of 3 bases from V and 3 bases from J, the junction contained 7 bases not matched to a gene. The CDR3 reads CASSQDSGRTHTGELFF. The CDR3 DNA sequence: TGCGCCAGCAGCCAGGATAGCGGGAGGACGCACACCGGGGAGCTGTTTTTT.

This chain uses TRBV5-8 with TRBJ1-2, with D hard to call. The germline CDR1 and CDR2 sequences are SGHTS and YDEGEE. The V end lost 2 bases, the J end lost 7 bases, and 12 bases lay between the germline ends. There are 13 residues in the CDR3. CDR3 coding DNA: TGTGCCAGCAGCTTAAGTGGCGCAGGTGGCTACACCTTC. This codes for CASSLSGAGGYTF.